The T cell receptor beta chain under discussion was sequenced for a study of cytomegalovirus exposure and HLA in healthy donors. Germline CDR1 ENHRY, CDR2 SYGVKD. This CDR3 is built from 13 residues. With V trimmed by 9 bases and J by 10 bases, 10 bases remained unmatched. The PCR made use of 60 Vbeta and 13 Jbeta primers. Method: immunoSEQ multiplex PCR; TCRdb's copy keeps in-frame clones and lacks some. The data contain some 180,000 clones, 70% to 80% of them singletons. Study observations and caveats: The authors later linked a missense DCLRE1C variant to TCR beta V- and J-gene trimming. By a later analysis, the bulk of CMV-associated TCR beta chains appeared HLA-restricted.

Concerning this clone: Antigen specificity is unknown.

The chain links TRBV10-3 to TRBJ2-1; TRBD1 aligns across 9 bases. What was sequenced was PBMCs. The origin of this receptor is a woman in her twenties or thirties in good health and CMV-seronegative. CDR3 coding DNA: TGTGCCATGGGGGACAGGGTAGGAGGGGAGCAGTTCTTC. Amino acids: CAMGDRVGGEQFF.